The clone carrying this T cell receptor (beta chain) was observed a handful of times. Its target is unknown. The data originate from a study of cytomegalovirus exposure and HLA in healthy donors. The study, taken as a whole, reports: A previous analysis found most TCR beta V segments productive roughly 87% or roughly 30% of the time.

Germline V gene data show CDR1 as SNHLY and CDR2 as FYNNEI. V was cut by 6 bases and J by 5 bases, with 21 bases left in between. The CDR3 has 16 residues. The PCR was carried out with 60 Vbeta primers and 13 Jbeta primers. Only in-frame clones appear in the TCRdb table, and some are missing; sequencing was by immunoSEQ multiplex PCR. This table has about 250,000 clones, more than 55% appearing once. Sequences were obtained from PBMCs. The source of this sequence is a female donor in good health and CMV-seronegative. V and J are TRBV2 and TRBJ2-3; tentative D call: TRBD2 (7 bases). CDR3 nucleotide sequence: TGTGCCAGCAGCCCAGTATTGGGAGGGGGTATAGATACGCAGTATTTT. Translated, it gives CASSPVLGGGIDTQYF.